This T cell receptor (beta chain) was profiled in a study of cytomegalovirus exposure and HLA in healthy donors. As concerns this clone: Its antigen is unknown.

PCR involved 60 Vbeta and 13 Jbeta primers. Profiling relied on immunoSEQ multiplex PCR, and the TCRdb table lists in-frame clones only, not all of them. The sample shows 150,000 to 200,000 clones, around three quarters of them seen only once. Trimming took 8 bases from V and 7 from J; bases not matched to a gene: 11. CDR3 length equals 15 residues. The germline gives CDR1 SGHVS, CDR2 FNYEAQ. Study findings and constraints: Fewer N-insertions than the roughly 700-donor mean were reportedly shown by an Asian-associated ancestry cluster in a later analysis. Later examination showed HLA-associated TCR beta chains had greater clonal expansion than equally common others. The authors later found TCR association rates varying by HLA locus, with DRB1 most and HLA-C fewest.

The specimen was PBMCs. This clonotype was sampled from a man aged 45 to 65 in good health and CMV-seropositive. The genes are TRBV7-6 and TRBJ1-5, with 10 nucleotides matching TRBD1. CDR3 protein: CASATGTGAKQPQHF. The CDR3, as DNA: TGTGCCAGCGCCACCGGGACAGGGGCGAAACAGCCCCAGCATTTT.